This is a list of T cell receptor beta chains from one sample in a study of cytomegalovirus exposure and HLA in healthy donors. The data were produced by immunoSEQ multiplex PCR, yet TCRdb's version contains in-frame clones alone and is incomplete. The table lists some 50,000 clones, more than 80% of them singletons, with roughly 5.8% in the top ten. Sequencing was performed on PBMCs. Receptors originate from a woman aged 18 to 35 in good health and CMV-seronegative. Both conserved end residues are part of each CDR3. D genes are given only for firm matches. Clone size, where shown, is once, few, many, or a class for clones that have expanded.

TRBD1	13	TRBJ1-2	NA	TRBV7-6	TGTGCCAGCAGCGAGGGACAGGGTTATGGCTACACCTTC	CASSEGQGYGYTF
NA	17	TRBJ1-2	NA	TRBV6-4	TGTGCCAGCAGTGACCGCAACGGACAGCCGAACCAGCCTTGCTACACCTTC	CASSDRNGQPNQPCYTF
TRBD2	13	TRBJ2-3	few	TRBV6-4	TGTGCCAGCAGTACTAGCGAGACAGATACGCAGTATTTT	CASSTSETDTQYF
NA	17	TRBJ1-3	NA	TRBV5-6	TGTGCCAGCAGCTTGGAGTCTATTGGGCCCTCTGGAAACACCATATATTTT	CASSLESIGPSGNTIYF
TRBD1	14	TRBJ2-3	NA	TRBV7-9	TGTGCCAGCAGCGGGACAGGGGGCGCAGATACGCAGTATTTT	CASSGTGGADTQYF
NA	13	TRBJ1-2	few	TRBV29-1	TGCAGCGTTGAAAAGCAGGGCACCACCGGGTACACCTTC	CSVEKQGTTGYTF
NA	15	TRBJ2-1	NA	TRBV5-5	TGTGCCAGCAGCTTTGGCGGGGTCGCCTACAATGAGCAGTTCTTC	CASSFGGVAYNEQFF
NA	15	TRBJ1-3	NA	TRBV7-2	TGTGCCAGCAGCTCCAAATGGGCAGGGGGAAACACCATATATTTT	CASSSKWAGGNTIYF
NA	17	TRBJ1-1	NA	TRBV4-2	TGTGCCAGCAGCGCAATCCTAAATAGGGGGGAGGGCACTGAAGCTTTCTTT	CASSAILNRGEGTEAFF
TRBD1	13	TRBJ1-2	NA	TRBV27	TGTGCCAGCACAGATCACCAGGGGGGTGGCTACACCTTC	CASTDHQGGGYTF
TRBD1	15	TRBJ1-5	NA	TRBV6-6	TGTGCCAGCAGTTCCGGACAGGGTATTGATCAGCCCCAGCATTTT	CASSSGQGIDQPQHF
NA	15	TRBJ2-2	NA	TRBV19	TGTGCCAGTAGAATATTACTGGGGGGTACCGGGGAGCTGTTTTTT	CASRILLGGTGELFF
TRBD2	19	TRBJ2-6	NA	TRBV7-2	TGTGCCAGCAGCTTAGCTGGACTAGCGGGGGACTCTGGGGCCAACGTCCTGACTTTC	CASSLAGLAGDSGANVLTF
NA	19	TRBJ1-5	NA	TRBV7-2	TGTGCCAGCAGCTTAGAATTCCAGGGGTATCAAATAGTCTATCAGCCCCAGCATTTT	CASSLEFQGYQIVYQPQHF
TRBD2	14	TRBJ2-5	NA	TRBV5-4	TGTGCCACCACTAGCGGGGGGGGCCAAGAGACCCAGTACTTC	CATTSGGGQETQYF
TRBD1	14	TRBJ2-5	NA	TRBV5-1	TGCGCCAGCAGAAGGACAGGGGGCCAAGAGACCCAGTACTTC	CASRRTGGQETQYF
NA	13	TRBJ1-2	NA	TRBV7-9	TGTGCCAGCAGCTACAGGAATAACTATGGCTACACCTTC	CASSYRNNYGYTF
TRBD1	19	TRBJ2-6	NA	TRBV7-2	TGTGCCAGCAGCGCACCGGGACAGGGTTCTCTATCTGGGGCCAACGTCCTGACTTTC	CASSAPGQGSLSGANVLTF
NA	13	TRBJ1-5	NA	TRBV6-5	TGTGCCAGCAGTTACTCGGCCGATCAGCCCCAGCATTTT	CASSYSADQPQHF
NA	16	TRBJ2-3	NA	TRBV21-1	TGTGCCAGCAGCAATAACCGCGGGGAAACCACAGATACGCAGTATTTT	CASSNNRGETTDTQYF
TRBD1	16	TRBJ2-2	NA	TRBV15	TGTGCCACAAGACAGGGCATCCCTTCGAACACCGGGGAGCTGTTTTTT	CATRQGIPSNTGELFF
NA	15	TRBJ2-2	NA	TRBV9	TGTGCCAGCAGCCTCGGAGCAGGGGCTAACGGGGAGCTGTTTTTT	CASSLGAGANGELFF
NA	14	TRBJ1-1	NA	TRBV10-1	TGCGCCAGCAGTCACGGACAGTTGAACACTGAAGCTTTCTTT	CASSHGQLNTEAFF
NA	13	TRBJ1-2	many	TRBV7-2	TGTGCCAGTAATGACAGGCGGAGGTATGGCTACACCTTC	CASNDRRRYGYTF
TRBD1	14	TRBJ1-1	NA	TRBV5-6	TGTGCCAGCAGCCACAGGACAGGGGGCACTGAAGCTTTCTTT	CASSHRTGGTEAFF
NA	13	TRBJ1-6	NA	TRBV7-9	TGTGCCAGCAGCTTAGATGAGGATTCACCCCTCCACTTT	CASSLDEDSPLHF
TRBD2	16	TRBJ2-1	once	TRBV7-2	TGTGCCAGCAGCTTAGCCGGGACTAGCGGGAGTGTTGAGCAGTTCTTC	CASSLAGTSGSVEQFF
NA	14	TRBJ1-3	NA	TRBV19	TGTGCCAGTAGTGGTTCATTTGCGGGAAACACCATATATTTT	CASSGSFAGNTIYF
NA	13	TRBJ1-3	NA	TRBV29-1	TGCAGCGTTGAAGCCCACTCTGGAAACACCATATATTTT	CSVEAHSGNTIYF
NA	17	TRBJ2-3	NA	TRBV11-3	TGTGCCAGCAGCCCCCCGGTGGGGCTAGTCTCCGCAGATACGCAGTATTTT	CASSPPVGLVSADTQYF
TRBD2	15	TRBJ2-3	NA	TRBV5-1	TGCGCCAGCAGCTTTAGCGGGAGTCGAGCAGATACGCAGTATTTT	CASSFSGSRADTQYF